This is a list of T cell receptor beta chains from one sample in a study of blood T cell repertoires in COVID-19. This table comes from immunoSEQ multiplex PCR, and its TCRdb copy is limited to in-frame clones, with some not included. Of roughly 96,000 clones in the sample, 82% were seen once. The sequenced sample consisted of peripheral blood. Source of these receptors: a man older than 75 with acute or convalescent COVID-19. Each CDR3 is given with its conserved first and last residue. The D gene is left open where the match is weak. Size tells how often a clone was seen (once, few, many) or the class of an expanded clone, and some rows leave it out.

d_call,j_call,cdr3_length,clone_size,v_call,cdr3_aa,cdr3_nt
TRBD2,TRBJ2-3,19,few,TRBV4-3,CASSHPPGPSGGRRDTQYF,TGCGCCAGCAGTCACCCCCCGGGTCCTAGCGGGGGAAGGAGAGATACGCAGTATTTT
NA,TRBJ2-1,13,once,TRBV5-1,CASSLSVNNEQFF,TGCGCCAGCAGCTTAAGCGTCAACAATGAGCAGTTCTTC
NA,TRBJ2-7,14,many,TRBV7-7,CASSLGGAGGEQYF,TGTGCCAGCAGCTTAGGGGGGGCAGGGGGCGAGCAGTACTTC
TRBD1,TRBJ1-5,14,NA,TRBV5-1,CASSQSGGRQPQHF,TGCGCCAGCAGTCAATCAGGGGGCCGGCAGCCCCAGCATTTT
NA,TRBJ1-1,14,NA,TRBV28,CASVAQGRNTEAFF,TGTGCCAGCGTTGCCCAAGGGAGGAACACTGAAGCTTTCTTT
NA,TRBJ2-2,15,NA,TRBV9,CASSVDSSRTGELFF,TGTGCCAGCAGCGTAGATAGCTCTCGGACCGGGGAGCTGTTTTTT
TRBD2,TRBJ2-2,14,NA,TRBV27,CASAPGGNTGELFF,TGTGCCTCGGCGCCGGGGGGGAACACCGGGGAGCTGTTTTTT
TRBD1,TRBJ1-4,15,NA,TRBV27,CASSLSQGAGEKLFF,TGTGCCAGCAGTTTATCCCAGGGGGCTGGGGAAAAACTGTTTTTT
TRBD2,TRBJ2-7,15,few,TRBV5-1,CASSVSGELGYEQYF,TGCGCCAGCAGCGTGAGCGGGGAGCTCGGGTACGAGCAGTACTTC
TRBD2,TRBJ2-5,15,NA,TRBV6-5,CASSSPGRGQETQYF,TGTGCCAGCAGTTCTCCAGGGAGGGGTCAAGAGACCCAGTACTTC